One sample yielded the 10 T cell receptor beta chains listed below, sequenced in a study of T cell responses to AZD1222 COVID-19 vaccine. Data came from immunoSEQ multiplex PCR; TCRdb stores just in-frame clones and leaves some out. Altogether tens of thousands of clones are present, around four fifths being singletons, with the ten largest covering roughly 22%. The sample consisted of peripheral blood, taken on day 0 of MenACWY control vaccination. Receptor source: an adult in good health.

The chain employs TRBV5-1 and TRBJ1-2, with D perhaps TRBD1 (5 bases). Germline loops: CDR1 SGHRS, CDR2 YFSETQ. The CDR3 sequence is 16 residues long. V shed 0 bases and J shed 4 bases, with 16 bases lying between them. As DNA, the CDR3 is TGCGCCAGCAGCTTGGGAGGGGAATCGGGTGGCTATGGCTACACCTTC. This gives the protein CASSLGGESGGYGYTF.

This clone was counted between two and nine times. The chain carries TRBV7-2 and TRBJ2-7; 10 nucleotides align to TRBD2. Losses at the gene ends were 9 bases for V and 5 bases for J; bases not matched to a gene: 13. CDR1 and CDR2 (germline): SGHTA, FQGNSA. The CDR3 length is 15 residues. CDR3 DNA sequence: TGTGCCAGTAAGCTTGCTAGCGGGAGCTACAACGAGCAGTACTTC. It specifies CASKLASGSYNEQYF.

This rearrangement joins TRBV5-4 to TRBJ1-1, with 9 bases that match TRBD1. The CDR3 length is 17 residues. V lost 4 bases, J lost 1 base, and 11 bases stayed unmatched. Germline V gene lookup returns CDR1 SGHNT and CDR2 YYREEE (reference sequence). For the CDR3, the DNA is TGTGCCAGCAGCCCTTGGAACAGGGGGCAAACGAACACTGAAGCTTTCTTT. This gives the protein CASSPWNRGQTNTEAFF.

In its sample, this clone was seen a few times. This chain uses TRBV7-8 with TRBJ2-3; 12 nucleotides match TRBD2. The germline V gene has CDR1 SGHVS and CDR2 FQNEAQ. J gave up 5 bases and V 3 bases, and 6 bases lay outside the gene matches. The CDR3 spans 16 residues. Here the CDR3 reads CASSLASGGAEDTQYF. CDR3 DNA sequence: TGTGCCAGCAGCTTGGCTAGCGGGGGGGCAGAAGATACGCAGTATTTT. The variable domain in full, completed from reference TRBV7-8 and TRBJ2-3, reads GAGVSQSPRYKVAKRGQDVALRCDPISGHVSLFWYQQALGQGPEFLTYFQNEAQLDKSGLPSDRFFAERPEGSVSTLKIQRTQQEDSAVYLCASSLASGGAEDTQYFGPGTRLTVL.

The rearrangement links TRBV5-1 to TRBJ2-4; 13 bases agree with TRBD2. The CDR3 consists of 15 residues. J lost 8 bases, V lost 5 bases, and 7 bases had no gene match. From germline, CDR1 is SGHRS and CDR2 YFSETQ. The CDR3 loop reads CASRLAGGPGDIQYF. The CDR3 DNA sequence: TGCGCCAGCAGACTAGCGGGGGGGCCGGGGGACATTCAGTACTTC.

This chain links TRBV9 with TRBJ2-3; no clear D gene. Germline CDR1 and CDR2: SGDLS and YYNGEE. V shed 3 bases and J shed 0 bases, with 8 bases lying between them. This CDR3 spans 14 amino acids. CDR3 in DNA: TGTGCCAGCAGCGCCTTTACTAGCACAGATACGCAGTATTTT. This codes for CASSAFTSTDTQYF.

The CDR3 here is CASSLVGGGGYGYTF. The CDR3 DNA reads as TGTGCCAGCAGCTTAGTTGGAGGGGGCGGCTATGGCTACACCTTC. The V and J genes are TRBV11-2 and TRBJ1-2, with 7 bases that match TRBD1. Germline trimming cut 1 base from V and 4 bases from J; bases unmatched to any gene: 6. This CDR3 has 15 residues. Germline V gene sequence: CDR1 SGHAT, CDR2 FQNNGV.

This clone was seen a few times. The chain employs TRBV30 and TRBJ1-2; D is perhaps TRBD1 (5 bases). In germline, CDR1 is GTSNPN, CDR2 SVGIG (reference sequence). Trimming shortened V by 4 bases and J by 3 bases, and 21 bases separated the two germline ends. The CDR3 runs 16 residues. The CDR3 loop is CAWNQQRFGTYYGYTF. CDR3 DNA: TGTGCCTGGAACCAGCAGCGTTTTGGGACCTACTATGGCTACACCTTC.

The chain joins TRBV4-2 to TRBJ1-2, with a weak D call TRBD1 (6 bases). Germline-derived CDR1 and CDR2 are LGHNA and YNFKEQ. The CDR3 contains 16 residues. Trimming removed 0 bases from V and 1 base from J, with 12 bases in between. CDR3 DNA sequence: TGTGCCAGCAGCCAAGAAGCAGGGGCCATTAACTATGGCTACACCTTC. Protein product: CASSQEAGAINYGYTF.

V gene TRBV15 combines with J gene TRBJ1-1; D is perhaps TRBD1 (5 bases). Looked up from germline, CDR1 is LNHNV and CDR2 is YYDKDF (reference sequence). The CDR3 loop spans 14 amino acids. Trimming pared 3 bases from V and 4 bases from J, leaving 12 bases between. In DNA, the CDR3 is TGTGCCACCAGCAGCCAGGGAGGTGGCACTGAAGCTTTCTTT. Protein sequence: CATSSQGGGTEAFF.